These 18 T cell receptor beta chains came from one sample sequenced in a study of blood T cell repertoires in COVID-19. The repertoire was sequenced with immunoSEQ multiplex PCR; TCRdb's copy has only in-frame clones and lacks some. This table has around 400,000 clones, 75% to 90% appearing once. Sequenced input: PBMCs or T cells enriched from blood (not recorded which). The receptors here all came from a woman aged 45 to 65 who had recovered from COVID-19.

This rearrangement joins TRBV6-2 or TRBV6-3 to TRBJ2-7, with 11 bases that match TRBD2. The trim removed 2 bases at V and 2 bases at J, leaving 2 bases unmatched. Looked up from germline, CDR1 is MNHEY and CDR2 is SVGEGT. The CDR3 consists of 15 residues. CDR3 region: CASSYTTSGAYEQYF. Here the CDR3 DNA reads TGTGCCAGCAGTTACACGACTAGCGGGGCCTACGAGCAGTACTTC.

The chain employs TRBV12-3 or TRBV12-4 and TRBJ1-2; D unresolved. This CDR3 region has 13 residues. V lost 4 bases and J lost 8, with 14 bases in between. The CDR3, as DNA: TGTGCCAGCAGTTCGTACAGCTTCCCCGGCTACACCTTC. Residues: CASSSYSFPGYTF.

CDR3 bases: TGTGCCAGCAGCTTAGGGGACAAGGGTAGTGGTGGCTACACCTTC. It is translated as CASSLGDKGSGGYTF. The chain carries TRBV11-2 and TRBJ1-2; tentative D call: TRBD1 (6 bases). The CDR3 is 15 amino acids. Trimming stripped 1 base from V and 7 bases from J, with 16 bases between. Per the germline V gene, CDR1 is SGHAT and CDR2 is FQNNGV.

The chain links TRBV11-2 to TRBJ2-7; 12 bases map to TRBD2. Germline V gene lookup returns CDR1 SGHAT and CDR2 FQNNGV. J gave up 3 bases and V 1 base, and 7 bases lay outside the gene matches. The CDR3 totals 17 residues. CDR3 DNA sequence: TGTGCCAGCAGCTTAGGGACTAGCGGGAATGTGAACTACGAGCAGTACTTC. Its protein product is CASSLGTSGNVNYEQYF.

The CDR3 DNA sequence: TGTGCCAGCAGCGCGGACACTAACTATGGCTACACCTTC. It specifies CASSADTNYGYTF. V usage is TRBV3-1 (or the pseudogene TRBV3-2) and J usage is TRBJ1-2; tentative D call: TRBD1 (5 bases). The V and J ends lost 5 bases and 0 bases respectively, with 7 bases between them. This CDR3 has 13 residues. Per germline, CDR1 LGHDT and CDR2 YNNKEL (reference sequence).

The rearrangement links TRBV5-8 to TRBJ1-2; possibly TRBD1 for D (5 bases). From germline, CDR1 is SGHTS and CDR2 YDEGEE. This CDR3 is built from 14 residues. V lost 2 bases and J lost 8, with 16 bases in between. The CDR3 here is CASSLTSRDGGYTF. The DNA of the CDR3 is TGTGCCAGCAGCTTAACATCCAGGGATGGAGGCTACACCTTC. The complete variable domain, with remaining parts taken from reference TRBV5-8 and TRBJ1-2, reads EAGVTQSPTHLIKTRGQQATLRCSPISGHTSVYWYQQALGLGLQFLLWYDEGEERNRGNFPPRFSGRQFPNYSSELNVNALELEDSALYLCASSLTSRDGGYTFGSGTRLTVV.

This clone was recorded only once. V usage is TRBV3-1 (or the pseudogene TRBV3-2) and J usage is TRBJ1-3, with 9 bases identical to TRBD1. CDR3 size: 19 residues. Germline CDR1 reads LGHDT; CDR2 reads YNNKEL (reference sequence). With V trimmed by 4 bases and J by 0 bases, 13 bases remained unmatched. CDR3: CASSPWDRVSTVSGNTIYF. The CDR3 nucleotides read TGTGCCAGCAGCCCGTGGGACAGGGTGTCAACGGTCTCTGGAAACACCATATATTTT.

CDR3 nucleotide sequence: TGTGCCAGCAGTGATTCAGGGTCCCGGAAACTGTTTTTT. Translated, it gives CASSDSGSRKLFF. This chain joins TRBV2 and TRBJ1-4; maybe TRBD1 (5 bases). CDR3 length equals 13 residues. Germline V lookup: CDR1 SNHLY, CDR2 FYNNEI. Trimming left V 3 bases short and J 11 bases short, with 13 bases between.

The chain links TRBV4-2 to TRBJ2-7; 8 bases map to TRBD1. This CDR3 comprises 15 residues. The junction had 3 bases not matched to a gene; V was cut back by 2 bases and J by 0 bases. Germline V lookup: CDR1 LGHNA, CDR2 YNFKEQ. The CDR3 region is CASSQRTGISYEQYF. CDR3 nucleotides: TGTGCCAGCAGCCAAAGGACAGGGATCTCCTACGAGCAGTACTTC.

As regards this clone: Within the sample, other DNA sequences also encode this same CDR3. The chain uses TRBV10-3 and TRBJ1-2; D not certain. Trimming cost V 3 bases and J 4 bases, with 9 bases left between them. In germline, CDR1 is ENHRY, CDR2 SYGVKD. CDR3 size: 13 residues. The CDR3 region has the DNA TGTGCCATCAGTGATCTGGGCTCCTATGGCTACACCTTC. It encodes CAISDLGSYGYTF.

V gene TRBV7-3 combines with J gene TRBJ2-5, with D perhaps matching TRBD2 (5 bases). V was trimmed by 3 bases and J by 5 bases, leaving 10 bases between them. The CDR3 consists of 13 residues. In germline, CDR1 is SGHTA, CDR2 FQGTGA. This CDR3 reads CASSLGVRETQYF. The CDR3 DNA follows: TGTGCCAGCAGCTTGGGAGTACGGGAGACCCAGTACTTC.

The CDR3 here is CASSYGQGFHEQYF. CDR3 bases: TGTGCCAGCAGTTATGGACAGGGATTCCACGAGCAGTACTTC. The chain employs TRBV6-2 or TRBV6-3 and TRBJ2-7; TRBD1 matches at 8 bases. From germline, CDR1 is MNHEY and CDR2 SVGEGT. The CDR3 is 14 residues long. The V segment lost 3 bases and the J segment 5 bases; nucleotides outside the gene matches: 6.

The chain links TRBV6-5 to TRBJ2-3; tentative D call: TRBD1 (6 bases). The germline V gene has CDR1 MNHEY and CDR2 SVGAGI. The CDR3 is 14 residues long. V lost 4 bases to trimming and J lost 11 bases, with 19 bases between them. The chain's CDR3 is CASSSWGLVLMQYF. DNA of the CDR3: TGTGCCAGCAGTTCGTGGGGGCTGGTATTAATGCAGTATTTT.

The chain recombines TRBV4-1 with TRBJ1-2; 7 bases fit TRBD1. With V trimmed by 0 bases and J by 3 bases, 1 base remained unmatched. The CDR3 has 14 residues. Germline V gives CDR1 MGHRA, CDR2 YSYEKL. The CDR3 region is CASSQDTGDYGYTF. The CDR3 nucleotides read TGCGCCAGCAGCCAAGACACAGGGGACTATGGCTACACCTTC.

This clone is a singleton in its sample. For the CDR3, the DNA is TGTGCCTGGAGTGGCGGGAGCTCTGGAAACACCATATATTTT. This sequence encodes CAWSGGSSGNTIYF. The rearrangement joins TRBV30 to TRBJ1-3; no reliable D call. The CDR3 is 14 amino acids. Germline loops: CDR1 GTSNPN, CDR2 SVGIG (reference sequence). V lost 1 base and J lost 0, with 7 bases in between.

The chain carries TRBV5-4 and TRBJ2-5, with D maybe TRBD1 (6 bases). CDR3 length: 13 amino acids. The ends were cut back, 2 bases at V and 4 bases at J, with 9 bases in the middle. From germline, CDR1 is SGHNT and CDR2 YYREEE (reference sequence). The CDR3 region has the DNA TGTGCCAGCAGCTTCATAGGGGGAGAGACCCAGTACTTC. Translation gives CASSFIGGETQYF. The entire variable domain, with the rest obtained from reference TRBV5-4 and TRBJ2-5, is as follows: ETGVTQSPTHLIKTRGQQVTLRCSSQSGHNTVSWYQQALGQGPQFIFQYYREEENGRGNFPPRFSGLQFPNYSSELNVNALELDDSALYLCASSFIGGETQYFGPGTRLLVL.

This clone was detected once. CDR3 amino acids: CASRRVGVEGGYTF. DNA for the CDR3: TGTGCCAGCAGACGAGTCGGGGTTGAAGGTGGCTACACCTTC. The V call is TRBV5-6, the J call TRBJ1-2; D is unresolved. CDR3 length: 14 residues. The germline gives CDR1 SGHDT, CDR2 YYEEEE. The V end was cut by 5 bases, the J end by 7 bases, with 18 bases between.

The DNA for the CDR3 is TGTGCCAGCAGCCAAGATTTAGCGTCTGGGGCTTTCTTT. Translated, it gives CASSQDLASGAFF. V is TRBV14 and J is TRBJ1-1; no firm D call. Germline loops: CDR1 SGHDN, CDR2 FVKESK. The CDR3 is 13 residues long. V dropped 0 bases and J dropped 11 bases, with 13 bases sitting between them. The full variable domain, completed using reference TRBV14 and TRBJ1-1, is EAGVTQFPSHSVIEKGQTVTLRCDPISGHDNLYWYRRVMGKEIKFLLHFVKESKQDESGMPNNRFLAERTGGTYSTLKVQPAELEDSGVYFCASSQDLASGAFFGQGTRLTVV.